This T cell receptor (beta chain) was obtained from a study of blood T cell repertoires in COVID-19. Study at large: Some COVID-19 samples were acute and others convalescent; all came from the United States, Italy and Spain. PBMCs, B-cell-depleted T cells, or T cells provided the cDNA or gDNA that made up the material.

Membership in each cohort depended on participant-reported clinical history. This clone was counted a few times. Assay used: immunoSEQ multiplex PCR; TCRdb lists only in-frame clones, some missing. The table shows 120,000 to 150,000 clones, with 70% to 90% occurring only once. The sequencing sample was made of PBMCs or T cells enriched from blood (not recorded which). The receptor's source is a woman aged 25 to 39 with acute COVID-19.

The CDR3 nucleotides are TGCGCCAGCAGCTTGTTCGGGGGGCAGAACACTGAAGCTTTCTTT. This gives the protein CASSLFGGQNTEAFF. This chain connects TRBV5-1 to TRBJ1-1, with D possibly being TRBD1 (6 bases). Germline V gives CDR1 SGHRS, CDR2 YFSETQ. The CDR3 runs to 15 residues. The V and J ends lost 1 base and 1 base respectively, with 11 bases between them.